A selection of T cell receptor beta chains follows, all from one sample in a study of T cell responses to AZD1222 COVID-19 vaccine. The repertoire was sequenced with immunoSEQ multiplex PCR; TCRdb's copy has only in-frame clones and lacks some. The sample has roughly 200,000 clones, roughly 92% seen once. Here the sequenced sample was peripheral blood, taken 28 days after the second dose of the MenACWY control vaccine. The receptors stem from an adult who received the MenACWY meningococcal vaccine as a control. CDR3s include the opening cysteine and the closing phenylalanine or tryptophan. D genes are given only for firm matches. Not every row has a clone size; where given, it reads once, few, many or a size class.

D gene	clone size	V gene	J gene	CDR3 protein	CDR3 DNA
NA	NA	TRBV6-6	TRBJ1-5	CASSSPGSNQPQHF	TGTGCCAGCAGTTCCCCCGGTAGCAATCAGCCCCAGCATTTT
NA	NA	TRBV18	TRBJ1-6	CASSRQEGNSPLHF	TGTGCCAGCTCACGACAGGAGGGGAATTCACCCCTCCACTTT
TRBD1	NA	TRBV27	TRBJ2-3	CASSFRQGSQYF	TGTGCCAGCAGTTTCCGACAGGGATCGCAGTATTTT
TRBD2	NA	TRBV9	TRBJ2-1	CASSDHEAGSLNEQFF	TGTGCCAGCAGCGACCACGAAGCGGGATCCCTCAATGAGCAGTTCTTC
NA	NA	TRBV6-2/TRBV6-3	TRBJ1-5	CASSYGRFNQPQHF	TGTGCCAGCAGTTACGGGCGGTTCAATCAGCCCCAGCATTTT
NA	NA	TRBV21-1	TRBJ1-5	CASSKGLRFNQPQHF	TGTGCCAGCAGCAAGGGGTTGAGATTCAATCAGCCCCAGCATTTT
NA	NA	TRBV29-1	TRBJ2-7	CSVLLVAPPAEQYF	TGCAGCGTCCTACTTGTGGCCCCGCCGGCCGAGCAGTACTTC
TRBD1	NA	TRBV18	TRBJ2-7	CASSPPTGFVYEQYF	TGTGCCAGCTCACCACCGACAGGGTTTGTGTACGAGCAGTACTTC
TRBD1	NA	TRBV27	TRBJ1-4	CASSTTGGSNEKLFF	TGTGCCAGCAGTACGACAGGGGGCTCTAATGAAAAACTGTTTTTT
TRBD1	NA	TRBV7-9	TRBJ1-2	CASSLGDSYGYTF	TGTGCCAGCAGCTTAGGGGACAGCTATGGCTACACCTTC
NA	NA	TRBV27	TRBJ2-7	CASSLSVRYEQYF	TGTGCCAGCAGTTTATCGGTCCGCTACGAGCAGTACTTC
TRBD1	NA	TRBV7-2	TRBJ1-2	CASSVDPGQGAGYTF	TGTGCCAGCAGCGTAGATCCGGGACAGGGGGCCGGCTACACCTTC
NA	NA	TRBV9	TRBJ1-1	CASSVTGRGTEAFF	TGTGCCAGCAGCGTAACAGGACGGGGCACTGAAGCTTTCTTT
TRBD1	once	TRBV29-1	TRBJ1-4	CSGQGWENEKLFF	TGCAGTGGACAGGGGTGGGAAAATGAAAAACTGTTTTTT
NA	NA	TRBV20-1	TRBJ1-1	CSGPMNTEAFF	TGCAGTGGCCCGATGAACACTGAAGCTTTCTTT
NA	once	TRBV7-5	TRBJ2-7	CARSFGPFSNEQYF	TGTGCCAGAAGCTTCGGCCCTTTTAGCAACGAGCAGTACTTC
NA	NA	TRBV9	TRBJ2-2	CASSVYTGELFF	TGTGCCAGCAGCGTATACACCGGGGAGCTGTTTTTT
NA	NA	TRBV27	TRBJ1-5	CASSPPGNRAQPQHF	TGTGCCAGCAGTCCACCCGGGAACAGGGCTCAGCCCCAGCATTTT
NA	NA	TRBV5-8	TRBJ2-1	CASSYSGNNEQFF	TGTGCCAGCAGTTATTCGGGGAACAATGAGCAGTTCTTC
TRBD2	NA	TRBV5-1	TRBJ2-1	CASSFGRLAGDYNEQFF	TGCGCCAGCAGCTTTGGCCGACTAGCGGGAGACTACAATGAGCAGTTCTTC
NA	NA	TRBV30	TRBJ1-2	CAWSVEREPAYTF	TGTGCCTGGAGTGTAGAGAGAGAGCCGGCCTACACCTTC
NA	NA	TRBV18	TRBJ1-3	CASSPRDTSFSGNTIYF	TGTGCCAGCTCACCGAGGGACACCAGCTTCTCTGGAAACACCATATATTTT
NA	NA	TRBV15	TRBJ2-5	CATSSPPLETQYF	TGTGCCACCAGCAGCCCCCCGTTAGAGACCCAGTACTTC
TRBD1	NA	TRBV20-1	TRBJ1-1	CSAGRTGPAFF	TGCAGTGCTGGCCGGACAGGGCCAGCTTTCTTT
NA	once	TRBV24-1	TRBJ2-1	CATEATLYNEQFF	TGTGCCACCGAGGCCACTCTCTACAATGAGCAGTTCTTC
NA	NA	TRBV19	TRBJ1-5	CASSTQGFDQPQHF	TGTGCCAGTAGTACCCAGGGGTTCGATCAGCCCCAGCATTTT
NA	NA	TRBV10-3	TRBJ1-5	CAISESGGQPQHF	TGTGCCATCAGTGAGTCAGGGGGTCAGCCCCAGCATTTT